Below are 30 T cell receptor beta chains sequenced from a single sample in a study of T cell repertoires in cytomegalovirus infection. TCRdb reprocessed the reads with MiXCR, giving one entry per CDR3 protein. The sample lists 450,000 to 600,000 distinct CDR3 sequences; about 42% were seen once. These receptors are not linked to any known antigen. The sequencing used cultured PBMCs, collected from culture after CMV antigen stimulation. The source of these receptors is a human donor in good health (CMV status not recorded). Some clones in this sample may be carry-over from other donors' samples.

Only a few counts were recorded for this clonotype. The chain links TRBV7-4 to TRBJ2-5, with a possible D match to TRBD2 (5 bases). Trimming took 5 bases from V and 5 from J, leaving 9 bases between them. Germline CDR1 SGHVT, CDR2 SQSDAQ. The CDR3 is made up of 12 amino acids. CDR3 amino acids: CASSNGVETQYF. The CDR3 DNA reads as TGTGCCAGCAGCAACGGGGTGGAGACCCAGTACTTC. Drawing the rest from reference TRBV7-4 and TRBJ2-5, the complete variable domain is GAGVSQSPRYKVAKRGRDVALRCDSISGHVTLYWYRQTLGQGSEVLTYSQSDAQRDKSGRPSGRFSAERPERSVSTLKIQRTEQGDSAVYLCASSNGVETQYFGPGTRLLVL.

This rearrangement joins TRBV20-1 to TRBJ1-6; D might be TRBD1 (5 bases). The CDR3 extends over 13 amino acids. The germline CDR1 and CDR2 sequences are DFQATT and SNEGSKA (reference sequence). V was trimmed by 3 bases and J by 10 bases, leaving 13 bases between them. The CDR3 DNA reads as TGCAGTGCTAGGGATAGGGACGGCTCACCCCTCCACTTT. Amino acids: CSARDRDGSPLHF.

The V gene is TRBV7-2, the J gene TRBJ2-5, with 8 bases lining up with TRBD2. Per germline, CDR1 SGHTA and CDR2 FQGNSA. The V gene end was trimmed by 5 bases and the J gene end by 7 bases; junction bases not matched to a gene: 9. The CDR3 is 14 amino acids. DNA of the CDR3: TGTGCCAGCAGCCTCTCGCGGGAGGTAGGGACCCAGTACTTC. Translated: CASSLSREVGTQYF. The full variable domain, with the rest looked up from reference TRBV7-2 and TRBJ2-5, is GAGVSQSPSNKVTEKGKDVELRCDPISGHTALYWYRQSLGQGLEFLIYFQGNSAPDKSGLPSDRFSAERTGGSVSTLTIQRTQQEDSAVYLCASSLSREVGTQYFGPGTRLLVL.

This clonotype was counted only a few times. The chain is built from TRBV11-2 and TRBJ2-7; 11 nucleotides match TRBD2. V lost 3 bases to trimming and J lost 9 bases; unmatched junction nucleotides: 10. This CDR3 spans 15 amino acids. CDR1 is SGHAT, CDR2 FQNNGV, per germline. The chain's CDR3 is CASSFDGLAGPPQYF. DNA of the CDR3: TGTGCCAGCAGCTTCGACGGACTAGCGGGCCCGCCGCAGTACTTC.

This clonotype came up a few times. The CDR3 loop is CATELAGGETQYF. The DNA of the CDR3 is TGTGCCACCGAACTAGCGGGAGGGGAGACCCAGTACTTC. The J gene is TRBJ2-5, the V gene TRBV7-9; 13 bases match TRBD2. Germline trimming cut 10 bases from V and 5 bases from J; bases unmatched to any gene: 4. CDR1 is SEHNR, CDR2 FQNEAQ, per germline (reference sequence). The CDR3 sequence is 13 residues long. Full variable domain (outside the CDR3, taken from reference TRBV7-9 and TRBJ2-5): DTGVSQNPRHKITKRGQNVTFRCDPISEHNRLYWYRQTLGQGPEFLTYFQNEAQLEKSRLLSDRFSAERPKGSFSTLEIQRTEQGDSAMYLCATELAGGETQYFGPGTRLLVL.

This clonotype was detected only a few times. This sequence joins TRBV19 and TRBJ2-7; tentative D call: TRBD1 (5 bases). There are 15 residues in the CDR3. V was trimmed by 3 bases and J by 2 bases, leaving 14 bases between them. Germline V gene sequence: CDR1 LNHDA, CDR2 SQIVND (reference sequence). The CDR3 bases are TGTGCCAGTAGTATGAAGGACACCGGAGCCTACGAGCAGTACTTC. This sequence encodes CASSMKDTGAYEQYF.

The gene calls are TRBV20-1 and TRBJ2-5; D is unresolved. Germline CDR1 reads DFQATT; CDR2 reads SNEGSKA (reference sequence). The CDR3 loop spans 14 amino acids. Trimming left V 0 bases short and J 2 bases short, with 10 bases between. CDR3 sequence reads: CSARDRRLQETQYF. In nucleotides, the CDR3 is TGCAGTGCTAGAGATAGGAGACTTCAAGAGACCCAGTACTTC.

The chain is built from TRBV7-2 and TRBJ2-1, with D possibly being TRBD1 (7 bases). Trimming shortened V by 6 bases and J by 5 bases, and 20 bases separated the two germline ends. The germline V gene encodes CDR1 SGHTA and CDR2 FQGNSA. The CDR3 totals 16 residues. CDR3 in amino acids: CASSPQGGTIHNEQFF. The CDR3 DNA sequence: TGTGCCAGCAGTCCCCAGGGGGGAACTATCCACAATGAGCAGTTCTTC.

The J gene is TRBJ1-2, the V gene TRBV2; possibly TRBD1 for D (6 bases). V lost 4 bases and J 4 bases, leaving 13 bases between the germline ends. The CDR3 extends over 14 amino acids. CDR1 is SNHLY and CDR2 is FYNNEI in the germline V gene. The CDR3 nucleotides are TGTGCCAGCAGTGGGTCAGGACAGACCTATGGCTACACCTTC. Its translation: CASSGSGQTYGYTF.

DNA of the CDR3: TGTGCCAGCAGCTTAGTGATCGGCATCAAGCCGAGCTACGAGCAGTACTTC. It translates to CASSLVIGIKPSYEQYF. The chain couples TRBV7-9 to TRBJ2-7; no definite D call. V lost 1 base and J lost 3, with 19 bases in between. The CDR3 has 17 residues. Germline V gene data show CDR1 as SEHNR and CDR2 as FQNEAQ (reference sequence).

This chain connects TRBV24-1 to TRBJ2-1; 11 bases line up with TRBD1. V lost 4 bases to trimming and J lost 8 bases; unmatched junction nucleotides: 6. This CDR3 spans 15 amino acids. CDR1 KGHDR and CDR2 SFDVKD come from the germline V gene. Here the CDR3 DNA reads TGTGCCACCAGTGACCCTCGGACAGGGGGCGATGAGCAGTTCTTC. This codes for CATSDPRTGGDEQFF.

The V and J genes are TRBV6-6 and TRBJ1-5; D gene unclear. The V end lost 0 bases, the J end lost 5 bases, and 5 bases lay between the germline ends. CDR3 length: 13 residues. Germline V gene data show CDR1 as MNHNY and CDR2 as SVGAGI (reference sequence). The CDR3 loop is CASSYSIYQPQHF. The CDR3 region has the DNA TGTGCCAGCAGTTACTCGATTTATCAGCCCCAGCATTTT.

This clonotype was found once. A read error may produce the germline difference seen at one junction end. The chain has TRBV5-5 and TRBJ2-1, with 7 bases matching TRBD2. This CDR3 is built from 14 residues. The germline gives CDR1 SGHKS, CDR2 YYEKEE (reference sequence). CDR3 amino acids: CDSSLRREHYEQFF. The CDR3 DNA is TGTGACAGCAGCTTGAGGCGGGAGCATTATGAGCAGTTCTTC.

This clonotype was seen a handful of times. This chain links TRBV12-3 or TRBV12-4 with TRBJ2-1; 11 positions match TRBD2. After removal of 5 bases from V and 7 bases from J, the junction contained 7 bases not matched to a gene. CDR3 length: 15 residues. In DNA form, the CDR3 reads TGTGCCAGCAGTCGTAGCGGGGGGGCCAGTAATGAGCAGTTCTTC. Protein: CASSRSGGASNEQFF.

The chain recombines TRBV12-3 or TRBV12-4 with TRBJ1-5; tentative D call: TRBD1 (6 bases). The V and J ends lost 6 bases and 4 bases respectively, with 13 bases between them. This CDR3 contains 14 residues. The CDR3 spells CASRARQENQPQHF. For the CDR3, the DNA is TGTGCCAGCAGGGCTAGACAGGAGAATCAGCCCCAGCATTTT.

The gene calls are TRBV6-2 or TRBV6-3 and TRBJ2-3; no reliable D call. This CDR3 spans 13 amino acids. Trimming pared 6 bases from V and 1 base from J, leaving 8 bases between. Germline CDR1 is MNHEY and CDR2 is SVGEGT. This CDR3 reads CASRQSGTDTQYF. CDR3 sequence (DNA): TGTGCCAGCAGACAGTCAGGCACAGATACGCAGTATTTT.

The V call is TRBV6-5, the J call TRBJ2-5; D is unresolved. The germline CDR1 and CDR2 sequences are MNHEY and SVGAGI. The CDR3 is made up of 15 amino acids. Trimming left V 6 bases short and J 4 bases short, with 18 bases between. CDR3 coding DNA: TGTGCCAGCAGCTACCGGACCCCCCTCTTAGAGACCCAGTACTTC. This gives the protein CASSYRTPLLETQYF.

The CDR3, as DNA: TGTGCCAGCAGCTCACTCTACGAGCCCCCCTACAATGAGCAGTTCTTC. Its protein product is CASSSLYEPPYNEQFF. The chain couples TRBV7-6 to TRBJ2-1; D gene uncertain. The CDR3 length is 16 residues. The V and J ends lost 4 bases and 2 bases respectively, with 15 bases between them. Germline V gene sequence: CDR1 SGHVS, CDR2 FNYEAQ.

This clonotype was picked up one time. The genes are TRBV20-1 and TRBJ2-1; 8 nucleotides match TRBD2. J gave up 5 bases and V 3 bases, and 3 bases lay outside the gene matches. Germline lookup yields CDR1 DFQATT and CDR2 SNEGSKA (reference sequence). The CDR3 runs to 13 residues. Here the CDR3 DNA reads TGCAGTGCTAGCATCGGGAGGGACAATGAGCAGTTCTTC. It encodes CSASIGRDNEQFF.

This rearrangement joins TRBV7-2 to TRBJ2-3; possible D gene TRBD1, 5 bases. V lost 3 bases, J lost 2 bases, and 12 bases lay in between. The length of the CDR3 is 15 residues. Germline CDR1 reads SGHTA; CDR2 reads FQGNSA. CDR3 amino acids: CASSFMGQVTDTQYF. As DNA, the CDR3 is TGTGCCAGCAGCTTCATGGGGCAGGTCACAGATACGCAGTATTTT.

This chain connects TRBV5-3 to TRBJ2-1; 7 nucleotides agree with TRBD2. TRBV5-3 belongs to the ORF category, with a function that is uncertain. V lost 7 bases, J lost 6 bases, and 10 bases stayed unmatched. This CDR3 has 14 residues. CDR3 region: CARFPTSDPNEQFF. The CDR3 nucleotides are TGTGCCAGATTCCCAACTAGCGATCCCAATGAGCAGTTCTTC.

This clonotype was counted between two and nine times. This chain joins TRBV6-1 and TRBJ2-6, with D perhaps assigned TRBD1 or TRBD2 (6 bases each). V was trimmed by 5 bases and J by 0 bases, leaving 11 bases between them. CDR1 and CDR2 (germline): MNHNS, SASEGT. CDR3 length equals 16 residues. CDR3 amino acids: CASSRGAPSGANVLTF. In DNA form, the CDR3 reads TGTGCCAGCAGTAGGGGGGCCCCCTCTGGGGCCAACGTCCTGACTTTC.

Notes on this clonotype: One junction end disagrees with the germline gene, perhaps due to a read error. The DNA for the CDR3 is TGTGCCAGCAGGGAAGCGGGAGAAGCCAAAAACATTCAGTACTTC. Residues: CASREAGEAKNIQYF. The V and J genes are TRBV6-1 and TRBJ2-4; 8 bases are shared with TRBD2. CDR1 is MNHNS, CDR2 SASEGT, per germline. The CDR3 loop spans 15 amino acids.

The genes are TRBV10-3 and TRBJ2-7; D tentatively reads TRBD1 or TRBD2 (5 bases each). This CDR3 contains 14 residues. Germline CDR1 reads ENHRY; CDR2 reads SYGVKD. V was clipped by 6 bases and J by 5 bases, with 17 bases between them. The CDR3 nucleotides are TGTGCCATCAGGGACGGGACGGGGTATAACGAGCAGTACTTC. As protein: CAIRDGTGYNEQYF.

This chain connects TRBV7-2 to TRBJ1-6; tentatively, D is TRBD1 (5 bases). The CDR3 has 15 residues. In germline, CDR1 is SGHTA, CDR2 FQGNSA. Trimming shortened V by 1 base and J by 6 bases, and 10 bases separated the two germline ends. The CDR3 region is CASSLEGHGNSPLHF. CDR3 nucleotides: TGTGCCAGCAGCTTAGAAGGACACGGTAATTCACCCCTCCACTTT.

CDR3 region: CASSSRGTQETQYF. DNA for the CDR3: TGTGCCAGCAGCTCGCGGGGGACCCAAGAGACCCAGTACTTC. This chain uses TRBV7-9 with TRBJ2-5, with 7 nucleotides matching TRBD2. CDR3 size: 14 residues. Germline trimming cut 4 bases from V and 1 base from J; bases unmatched to any gene: 3. Per the germline V gene, CDR1 is SEHNR and CDR2 is FQNEAQ (reference sequence). Looking up the rest from reference TRBV7-9 and TRBJ2-5 gives the full variable domain: DTGVSQNPRHKITKRGQNVTFRCDPISEHNRLYWYRQTLGQGPEFLTYFQNEAQLEKSRLLSDRFSAERPKGSFSTLEIQRTEQGDSAMYLCASSSRGTQETQYFGPGTRLLVL.

CDR3 sequence: CASSYPAGSEQYF. The CDR3 DNA reads TGTGCCAGCAGTTACCCCGCTGGGTCCGAGCAGTACTTC. The rearrangement joins TRBV6-6 to TRBJ2-7; no clear D. Germline-derived CDR1 and CDR2 are MNHNY and SVGAGI (reference sequence). Deletions cut 2 bases from V and 6 bases from J, with 11 bases between. The CDR3 spans 13 residues.

This clonotype was detected ten times or more. The V and J genes are TRBV7-2 and TRBJ1-2; 7 bases line up with TRBD1. The J segment lost 1 base and the V segment lost 4 bases, leaving 12 bases of the junction unmatched. The length of the CDR3 is 17 residues. The germline gives CDR1 SGHTA, CDR2 FQGNSA. The CDR3 DNA follows: TGTGCCAGCAGCTCCCGACAGGGCTTTCTACTTAACTATGGCTACACCTTC. This encodes CASSSRQGFLLNYGYTF.

This clonotype was seen more than once but under ten times. The chain is built from TRBV19 and TRBJ1-5, with 7 nucleotides matching TRBD1. The CDR3 runs to 12 residues. The ends lost 10 bases at V and 5 bases at J; junction bases unmatched: 5. Germline V gene data show CDR1 as LNHDA and CDR2 as SQIVND (reference sequence). CDR3 amino acids: CATSDRDQPQHF. CDR3 DNA sequence: TGTGCCACATCCGACAGGGATCAGCCCCAGCATTTT.

This clonotype has only a few counts. This chain links TRBV6-2 or TRBV6-3 with TRBJ1-1; D perhaps matches TRBD1 (5 bases). Trimming took 6 bases from V and 4 from J, leaving 18 bases between them. This CDR3 spans 15 amino acids. From germline, CDR1 is MNHEY and CDR2 SVGEGT. CDR3 residues: CASRHPGGLGTEAFF. The CDR3 DNA follows: TGTGCCAGCAGACATCCTGGGGGTTTGGGCACTGAAGCTTTCTTT.